This T cell receptor beta chain emerged from a study of T cells in Graves' hyperthyroidism and ophthalmopathy. In patients aged 18 to 65, hyperthyroidism was newly diagnosed, with duration under 2 months. Researchers barred patients who had uncontrolled infection, other autoimmune disease, pregnancy or lactation. As regards this clonotype: Its antigen is not known.

Germline CDR1 SNHLY, CDR2 FYNNEI. The ends were cut back, 6 bases at V and 9 bases at J, with 12 bases in the middle. The CDR3 consists of 13 residues. TCR beta CDR3 sequences were amplified from RNA transcripts. When the TCR CDR3 underwent first-round RT-PCR, the HTBI primer set was used. TCRdb analysed the multiplex PCR reads with MiXCR anew, one entry per CDR3 protein. The table records over 700,000 distinct CDR3 sequences, around a third of them present only once. Study results and caveats: Blood shared most expanded thyroid clonotypes above 0.001. Ophthalmopathy onset followed model prediction by a median approximately seven months.

Material: blood. V gene TRBV2 combines with J gene TRBJ1-6; D not certain. This clonotype originated in a woman in her thirties or forties with Graves' hyperthyroidism. This CDR3 is CASRDRLGSPLHF. The CDR3 region has the DNA TGTGCCAGCAGAGACCGACTGGGTTCACCCCTCCACTTT.